The 17 T cell receptor beta chains below all came from one sample that was sequenced in a study of shared clonotypes between healthy human individuals. The naive CD8 population came from CD45RO-negative cells selected for CCR7, without terminally differentiated effector memory CD45RA+ cells. Profiled with immunoSEQ multiplex PCR; TCRdb holds only in-frame clones, not every one. Here the sample spans over 2 million clones, less than 95% being singletons. Sequencing was done on a sample of naive CD8+ T cells sorted from blood. These receptors were obtained from a man aged 18 to 30 in good health.

This clone was seen only once. V usage is TRBV5-1 and J usage is TRBJ1-1; D is undetermined. CDR1 is SGHRS, CDR2 YFSETQ, per germline. The CDR3 is 14 residues long. V lost 4 bases to trimming and J lost 4 bases, with 14 bases between them. CDR3 region: CASSPRPLGTEAFF. Written as DNA, the CDR3 is TGCGCCAGCAGCCCACGGCCCCTGGGCACTGAAGCTTTCTTT. The complete variable domain, with remaining parts taken from reference TRBV5-1 and TRBJ1-1, reads KAGVTQTPRYLIKTRGQQVTLSCSPISGHRSVSWYQQTPGQGLQFLFEYFSETQRNKGNFPGRFSGRQFSNSRSEMNVSTLELGDSALYLCASSPRPLGTEAFFGQGTRLTVV.

This clone was seen once. This sample includes further DNA sequences coding for the same CDR3. The J gene is TRBJ2-5, the V gene TRBV7-8; 8 nucleotides agree with TRBD2. V lost 2 bases and J lost 2; bases outside the gene matches: 10. Germline values: CDR1 SGHVS, CDR2 FQNEAQ. The CDR3 covers 17 residues. The CDR3 sequence: CASSLKLSGGLQETQYF. The CDR3 DNA reads TGTGCCAGCAGCTTAAAACTGAGCGGGGGCCTTCAAGAGACCCAGTACTTC.

J is TRBJ2-1 and V is TRBV15; TRBD2 matches at 13 bases. The CDR3 runs to 16 residues. Germline assignment: CDR1 LNHNV and CDR2 YYDKDF (reference sequence). J gave up 7 bases and V 5 bases, and 8 bases lay outside the gene matches. CDR3 bases: TGTGCCACCAGCGAGGGACTAGCGGGATTGACGAATGAGCAGTTCTTC. It codes for CATSEGLAGLTNEQFF. Full variable domain (rest looked up from reference TRBV15 and TRBJ2-1): DAMVIQNPRYQVTQFGKPVTLSCSQTLNHNVMYWYQQKSSQAPKLLFHYYDKDFNNEADTPDNFQSRRPNTSFCFLDIRSPGLGDTAMYLCATSEGLAGLTNEQFFGPGTRLTVL.

The chain employs TRBV2 and TRBJ1-5; 9 bases are shared with TRBD1. V gave up 5 bases and J gave up 5 bases; unmatched junction bases: 4. The CDR3 sequence is 14 residues long. The germline V gene has CDR1 SNHLY and CDR2 FYNNEI. CDR3 in DNA: TGTGCCAGCAGTATTGGACAGGGGTATCAGCCCCAGCATTTT. Residues: CASSIGQGYQPQHF.

A word on this clone: This CDR3 is also generated by other DNA sequences in the sample. The genes are TRBV9 and TRBJ2-7; tentative D call: TRBD2 (5 bases). Trimming left V 0 bases short and J 4 bases short, with 14 bases between. The germline gives CDR1 SGDLS, CDR2 YYNGEE. The CDR3 contains 15 residues. The CDR3 DNA reads TGTGCCAGCAGCGTAGAGAGGGATCCTGGTTACGAGCAGTACTTC. Protein product: CASSVERDPGYEQYF.

The genes are TRBV10-3 and TRBJ1-5; 8 bases map to TRBD1. V gave up 5 bases and J gave up 1 base; unmatched junction bases: 4. The germline CDR1 and CDR2 sequences are ENHRY and SYGVKD. The CDR3 extends over 15 amino acids. The CDR3 DNA reads as TGTGCCATCAGTAAGACAGGGGAGAGCAATCAGCCCCAGCATTTT. This gives the protein CAISKTGESNQPQHF.

J is TRBJ1-4 and V is TRBV4-3; TRBD1 is a possible D gene (6 bases). The CDR3 length is 17 residues. V was cut by 0 bases and J by 6 bases, with 17 bases left in between. In germline, CDR1 is LGHNA, CDR2 YSLEER. CDR3 in amino acids: CASSQDGTRGEDEKLFF. The CDR3 DNA reads as TGCGCCAGCAGCCAAGATGGGACCAGGGGCGAGGATGAAAAACTGTTTTTT.

V and J are TRBV9 and TRBJ2-1; 7 bases align to TRBD2. The germline gives CDR1 SGDLS, CDR2 YYNGEE. The trim removed 0 bases at V and 8 bases at J, leaving 11 bases unmatched. The CDR3 covers 16 residues. The CDR3 loop reads CASSVVGGVLVDEQFF. CDR3 coding DNA: TGTGCCAGCAGCGTAGTTGGGGGGGTACTAGTTGATGAGCAGTTCTTC.

The chain recombines TRBV4-3 with TRBJ1-1, with a tentative D call TRBD1 (6 bases). The CDR3 length is 13 residues. The germline V and J ends were trimmed by 3 bases and 4 bases, with 9 bases remaining between them. CDR1 and CDR2 from the germline V gene are LGHNA and YSLEER. CDR3 amino acids: CASSHTGTTEAFF. In DNA, the CDR3 is TGCGCCAGCAGCCATACAGGGACCACTGAAGCTTTCTTT.

V and J are TRBV28 and TRBJ2-3; D remains unclear. V shed 3 bases and J shed 2 bases, with 30 bases lying between them. CDR3 length equals 21 residues. Looked up from germline, CDR1 is MDHEN and CDR2 is SYDVKM. The CDR3 loop is CASSFPPAEAQPMTSTDTQYF. DNA of the CDR3: TGTGCCAGCAGTTTCCCCCCCGCAGAGGCCCAACCAATGACTTCCACAGATACGCAGTATTTT.

The sample holds one count of this clone. The V call is TRBV4-3, the J call TRBJ2-7; the D gene could be TRBD1 or TRBD2 (6 bases each). V shed 0 bases and J shed 6 bases, with 12 bases lying between them. Germline V gene lookup returns CDR1 LGHNA and CDR2 YSLEER. This CDR3 region has 14 residues. DNA for the CDR3: TGCGCCAGCAGCCAAGATATAGGGGGAGGCGAGCAGTACTTC. This codes for CASSQDIGGGEQYF.

The chain carries TRBV5-4 and TRBJ2-7; TRBD1 or TRBD2 may be the D gene (6 bases each). Germline-derived CDR1 and CDR2 are SGHNT and YYREEE (reference sequence). V was clipped by 3 bases and J by 5 bases, with 12 bases between them. The CDR3 spans 13 residues. The CDR3 protein is CASSWRGSHEQYF. In DNA form, the CDR3 reads TGTGCCAGCAGCTGGAGGGGGAGCCACGAGCAGTACTTC.

To note about this clone: The same CDR3 arises from other DNA sequences in this sample as well. The chain couples TRBV6-5 to TRBJ2-2, with 9 bases matching TRBD2. The germline V gene encodes CDR1 MNHEY and CDR2 SVGAGI. The J segment lost 4 bases and the V segment lost 4 bases, leaving 4 bases of the junction unmatched. The CDR3 contains 15 residues. CDR3 sequence reads: CASSLTSGGTGELFF. The DNA for the CDR3 is TGTGCCAGCAGTTTGACTAGCGGAGGCACCGGGGAGCTGTTTTTT.

The V gene is TRBV7-8, the J gene TRBJ2-3, with D unclear. Trimming shortened V by 4 bases and J by 0 bases, and 11 bases separated the two germline ends. Germline V CDR1 and CDR2: SGHVS, FQNEAQ. The CDR3 spans 15 residues. CDR3 region: CASSSPIASTDTQYF. The CDR3 region has the DNA TGTGCCAGCAGCTCCCCGATCGCTAGCACAGATACGCAGTATTTT.

This chain uses TRBV4-3 with TRBJ2-1, with 9 positions matching TRBD2. The CDR3 runs to 17 residues. Per germline, CDR1 LGHNA and CDR2 YSLEER. The V gene end was trimmed by 4 bases and the J gene end by 7 bases; junction bases not matched to a gene: 14. CDR3 protein: CASSPRLAGEGGNEQFF. The CDR3, as DNA: TGCGCCAGCAGCCCGAGGTTAGCGGGAGAAGGGGGAAATGAGCAGTTCTTC.

The chain couples TRBV29-1 to TRBJ2-3, with 9 positions matching TRBD2. J was trimmed by 2 bases and V by 4 bases; bases with no gene match: 25. The V gene's germline CDR1 is SQVTM and CDR2 ANQGSEA. This CDR3 comprises 21 residues. DNA for the CDR3: TGCAGCGTTGTGGGGTGGATCGGGAAAATAGCGGGAGTGGCACACACAGATACGCAGTATTTT. Translating gives CSVVGWIGKIAGVAHTDTQYF.

This rearrangement joins TRBV27 to TRBJ1-1, with D maybe TRBD1 (5 bases). Trimming pared 2 bases from V and 4 bases from J, leaving 14 bases between. This CDR3 is 15 amino acids long. CDR1 MNHEY and CDR2 SMNVEV come from the germline V gene (reference sequence). CDR3 in DNA: TGTGCCAGCAGTTTAACCCAGGGAAAAGGCACTGAAGCTTTCTTT. Amino acids: CASSLTQGKGTEAFF.